These T cell receptor beta chains were read from a single sample in a study of T cell responses to AZD1222 COVID-19 vaccine. The table came from immunoSEQ multiplex PCR; TCRdb's copy has only in-frame clones and leaves some out. The data contain 150,000 to 180,000 clones, roughly nine tenths of them seen just once; the ten biggest clones take up roughly 5%. This material consisted of peripheral blood, taken on day 0 of MenACWY control vaccination. The receptors here all came from an adult in good health. The CDR3 runs from the conserved cysteine through the conserved F or W. Each record gives: J gene, V gene, clone size, D gene, CDR3 protein, CDR3 DNA. D genes are given only for firm matches. Some rows have no size entry. The others give once, few or many, or a class for an expanded clone.

TRBJ2-2 TRBV28 . . CASSLGGARTGELFF TGTGCCAGCAGCTTGGGGGGGGCGCGAACCGGGGAGCTGTTTTTT
TRBJ1-2 TRBV19 . TRBD1 CASSRSGTGRGSYGYTF TGTGCCAGTAGTAGATCCGGGACAGGGAGGGGTAGCTATGGCTACACCTTC
TRBJ1-5 TRBV5-1 . . CASSSAGPRSNQPQHF TGCGCCAGCAGCTCTGCCGGGCCCCGTTCCAATCAGCCCCAGCATTTT
TRBJ2-1 TRBV7-9 . . CASRAGIYYNEQFF TGTGCCAGCAGGGCGGGGATATACTACAATGAGCAGTTCTTC
TRBJ2-1 TRBV5-1 . . CASSSGTAISEQFF TGCGCCAGCAGCTCCGGGACGGCTATCAGCGAGCAGTTCTTC
TRBJ1-1 TRBV28 once . CASRLINTEAFF TGTGCCAGCAGGCTAATAAACACTGAAGCTTTCTTT
TRBJ1-4 TRBV13 . TRBD1 CASSADRGQESEKLFF TGTGCCAGCAGCGCCGATCGTGGACAGGAGTCGGAAAAACTGTTTTTT
TRBJ1-2 TRBV6-5 few TRBD1 CASRPGQDYGYTF TGTGCCAGCAGACCGGGACAGGACTATGGCTACACCTTC
TRBJ1-1 TRBV11-2 . . CASSLGWGNTEAFF TGTGCCAGCAGCTTAGGTTGGGGGAACACTGAAGCTTTCTTT
TRBJ1-2 TRBV25-1 . . CAGCRHYYYGYTF TGTGCCGGGTGCCGGCACTACTACTATGGCTACACCTTC
TRBJ1-3 TRBV6-1 . . CASSEVVRGSGNTIYF TGTGCCAGCAGTGAAGTCGTCCGGGGCTCTGGAAACACCATATATTTT
TRBJ1-5 TRBV6-1 . . CASSELDSYSNQPQHF TGTGCCAGCAGTGAACTCGACAGTTATAGCAATCAGCCCCAGCATTTT
TRBJ2-7 TRBV18 . TRBD1 CASSPFTGVGIYEQYF TGTGCCAGCTCACCATTCACAGGGGTGGGCATCTACGAGCAGTACTTC
TRBJ2-6 TRBV19 . TRBD2 CASSASGSSGANVLTF TGTGCCAGTAGTGCTAGCGGGAGCTCTGGGGCCAACGTCCTGACTTTC
TRBJ1-1 TRBV3-1/TRBV3-2 few TRBD1 CASSHTTPTGHTEAFF TGTGCCAGCAGCCATACTACTCCGACAGGGCACACTGAAGCTTTCTTT
TRBJ1-3 TRBV5-6 few TRBD1 CASSIGQVPATIYF TGTGCCAGCAGCATAGGACAGGTACCGGCCACCATATATTTT
TRBJ1-1 TRBV6-6 few . CASTARVSTEAFF TGTGCCAGCACGGCCCGGGTGAGCACTGAAGCTTTCTTT
TRBJ2-7 TRBV27 once TRBD2 CASSLYPPNSSGRGGYEQYF TGTGCCAGCAGTTTATACCCCCCAAACTCGAGCGGGAGGGGGGGCTACGAGCAGTACTTC
TRBJ1-2 TRBV7-9 . . CASSLAQGRGYTF TGTGCCAGCAGCTTAGCCCAGGGGAGAGGCTACACCTTC
TRBJ1-4 TRBV5-1 . . CASTWGRTGEKLFF TGCGCCAGTACCTGGGGGCGAACCGGCGAAAAACTGTTTTTT
TRBJ2-3 TRBV21-1 . . CASSKHTRVTQYF TGTGCCAGCAGCAAACATACCAGGGTTACGCAGTATTTT
TRBJ1-6 TRBV7-8 . . CASSRGQPLNSPLHF TGTGCCAGCAGCCGCGGGCAGCCTCTTAATTCACCCCTCCACTTT
TRBJ1-2 TRBV19 . TRBD1 CASSWGTGAIIYGYTF TGTGCCAGTAGTTGGGGAACAGGGGCCATTATCTATGGCTACACCTTC
TRBJ2-1 TRBV3-1/TRBV3-2 . . CASSQDLGRSSYNEQFF TGTGCCAGCAGCCAAGATTTGGGACGAAGCTCCTACAATGAGCAGTTCTTC
TRBJ2-1 TRBV4-1 few TRBD1 CASSQEAPYGQGVNEQFF TGCGCCAGCAGCCAAGAAGCGCCGTACGGACAGGGGGTCAATGAGCAGTTCTTC
TRBJ2-3 TRBV4-1 . TRBD2 CASSQVLAGASTDTQYF TGCGCCAGCAGCCAAGTGCTAGCGGGGGCTAGCACAGATACGCAGTATTTT
TRBJ2-7 TRBV20-1 . . CSASKGNEQYF TGCAGTGCTAGTAAGGGGAATGAGCAGTACTTC
TRBJ2-2 TRBV6-6 few TRBD2 CASSPHSGVGELFF TGTGCCAGCAGTCCTCATAGCGGGGTCGGGGAGCTGTTTTTT
TRBJ2-1 TRBV5-1 . TRBD2 CASSLGTSGSGQFITEQFF TGCGCCAGCAGCTTGGGGACTAGCGGGAGTGGGCAGTTTATTACGGAGCAGTTCTTC
TRBJ1-1 TRBV6-5 . . CASITLGPEAFF TGTGCCAGCATTACCCTAGGACCTGAAGCTTTCTTT
TRBJ1-1 TRBV6-6 . . CATGDGYTEAFF TGTGCCACGGGGGACGGATACACTGAAGCTTTCTTT